This paragraph reports one T cell receptor beta chain. When the RNA was reverse transcribed, random hexamers were used with an input of about 0.5 to 1 ug. By means of immunoSEQ multiplex PCR, TCR beta CDR3 spanning 54 Vbeta and 13 Jbeta underwent amplification. TCRdb recomputed calls from the immunoSEQ multiplex PCR reads with MiXCR, one row per CDR3 protein. Of tens of thousands of distinct CDR3 sequences listed, 96% are singletons. The CDR3 length is 14 residues. V shed 5 bases, J shed 8 bases, and the junction held 9 bases outside the gene matches. Germline CDR1 SGHNT, CDR2 YENEEA. The data originate from a study of CD8 T cells in Susac syndrome. The sequenced target, TCR beta, came from blood CD8+ and CD4+ T cells.

Sequencing input: CD4+ T cells from PBMCs. This sequence joins TRBV11-3 and TRBJ2-1; TRBD2 matches 7 bases. This TCR was recovered from a human donor with multiple sclerosis. CDR3: CASSIMTSSDEQFF. The CDR3 DNA reads as TGTGCCAGCAGCATCATGACTAGCTCGGATGAGCAGTTCTTC.